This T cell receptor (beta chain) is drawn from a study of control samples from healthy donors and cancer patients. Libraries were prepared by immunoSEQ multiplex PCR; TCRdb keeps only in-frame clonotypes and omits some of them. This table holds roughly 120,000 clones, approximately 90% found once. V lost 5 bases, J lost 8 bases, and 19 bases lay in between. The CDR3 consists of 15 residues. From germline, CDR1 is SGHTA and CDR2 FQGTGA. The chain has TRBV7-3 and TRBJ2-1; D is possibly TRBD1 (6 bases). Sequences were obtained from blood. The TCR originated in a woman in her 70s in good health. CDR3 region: CASSPEQGFVHEQFF. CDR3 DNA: TGTGCCAGCAGCCCCGAACAGGGTTTCGTCCATGAGCAGTTCTTC.